This T cell receptor beta chain is drawn from a study of T cell responses to AZD1222 COVID-19 vaccine. Points from the study as a whole: Vaccine-associated CD4 TCRs spanned spike, dominant at 160-218 and 743-854.

J lost 0 bases, V lost 6 bases, and 8 bases had no gene match. The CDR3 runs 16 residues. CDR1 is SEHNR and CDR2 is FQNEAQ in the germline V gene (reference sequence). Clones were read by immunoSEQ multiplex PCR, and TCRdb kept only the in-frame ones, dropping some. The table has 180,000 or so clones, approximately 90% seen once. In its sample, this clone was seen once. Its antigen is not known. This sequence was found in an adult in good health. The sample was peripheral blood, taken on day 0 of AZD1222 vaccination. The chain couples TRBV7-9 to TRBJ2-1; 7 nucleotides align to TRBD2. The CDR3 is CASRILADHSYNEQFF. CDR3 coding DNA: TGTGCCAGCAGGATCCTAGCGGACCACTCCTACAATGAGCAGTTCTTC.